What follows are 5 T cell receptor beta chains derived from one specimen sequenced in a study of cytomegalovirus exposure and HLA in healthy donors. The PCR employed 60 Vbeta primers together with 13 Jbeta primers. Assay used: immunoSEQ multiplex PCR; TCRdb lists only in-frame clones, some missing. Among approximately 160,000 clones listed, around 80% were seen once. Sample: PBMCs. The source of these receptors is a woman aged 45-65 years in good health and CMV-seropositive.

This clone was seen more than once but under ten times. The rearrangement links TRBV6-4 to TRBJ1-1, with D perhaps TRBD1 (5 bases). In germline, CDR1 is MRHNA, CDR2 SNTAGT. The length of the CDR3 is 13 residues. V lost 4 bases and J 3 bases, leaving 9 bases between the germline ends. The CDR3 here is CASSAKGHTEAFF. DNA of the CDR3: TGTGCCAGCAGTGCCAAGGGGCACACTGAAGCTTTCTTT.

The V and J genes are TRBV28 and TRBJ2-1; D gene unclear. Germline-derived CDR1 and CDR2 are MDHEN and SYDVKM. The CDR3 extends over 12 amino acids. V was cut by 3 bases and J by 5 bases, with 5 bases left in between. CDR3: CASSFFDNEQFF. DNA for the CDR3: TGTGCCAGCAGTTTCTTCGACAATGAGCAGTTCTTC.

The chain couples TRBV19 to TRBJ1-5; TRBD1 matches at 8 bases. V dropped 6 bases and J dropped 5; count of bases not matched to a gene: 6. Germline V lookup: CDR1 LNHDA, CDR2 SQIVND (reference sequence). The CDR3 covers 14 residues. The CDR3 bases are TGTGCCAGTAGCCAGGGACAGGCATATCAGCCCCAGCATTTT. Protein sequence: CASSQGQAYQPQHF.

This clone was seen only a few times. The chain links TRBV29-1 to TRBJ2-7; 8 bases are shared with TRBD2. The CDR3 is 15 amino acids. CDR1 is SQVTM, CDR2 ANQGSEA, per germline. The ends lost 4 bases at V and 2 bases at J; junction bases unmatched: 10. This CDR3 reads CSVGAAGGRPYEQYF. The CDR3 DNA reads as TGCAGCGTTGGGGCTGCGGGGGGCCGGCCCTACGAGCAGTACTTC.

The genes are TRBV10-3 and TRBJ2-3; 9 positions agree with TRBD2. The CDR3 consists of 16 residues. The ends lost 0 bases at V and 3 bases at J; junction bases unmatched: 4. Germline CDR1 and CDR2: ENHRY and SYGVKD. CDR3 DNA sequence: TGTGCCATCAGTGAGTCGTCAGCGGGAGGAACAGATACGCAGTATTTT. This codes for CAISESSAGGTDTQYF.